This T cell receptor (beta chain) was observed in a study of Ad26.COV2.S vaccination and SARS-CoV-2 variants. The CDR3 consists of 15 residues. The V end lost 5 bases, the J end lost 5 bases, and 15 bases lay between the germline ends. Germline CDR1 MNHNY, CDR2 SVGAGI (reference sequence). Produced via immunoSEQ multiplex PCR; TCRdb's table is partial and in-frame only. The table has approximately 300,000 clones, 86% seen once. The treatment was: roughly 20 received Ad26.COV2.S at low or high dose, single or two shots; roughly 5 received placebo; per-sample allocation not given. Specimens were obtained on day 63 following the first vaccine or placebo injection.

This chain uses TRBV6-6 with TRBJ2-2, with D maybe TRBD1 (6 bases). Sample: peripheral blood, taken in a trial of Ad26.COV2.S vaccine versus placebo. This sequence originates from a person aged 18-60 years who received the Ad26.COV2.S COVID-19 vaccine or a placebo. The CDR3 nucleotides are TGTGCCAGCAGTCAAACAGGGTACGGGACCGGGGAGCTGTTTTTT. It encodes CASSQTGYGTGELFF.